Listed here are 17 T cell receptor beta chains from one sample, sequenced in a study of prognosis after radiotherapy for stage I lung cancer. Genomic DNA provided the template from which TCR beta CDR3 was amplified by two-round multiplex PCR. Gene-specific primers for each TRBV and TRBJ gene drove first-round PCR. TCRdb re-derived calls from the multiplex PCR reads in MiXCR, one entry per CDR3 protein. The repertoire has 30,000 to 40,000 distinct CDR3 sequences, about 31% of them found once; the top ten carry around 27%. The specimen comprised PBMCs, sampled before or after stereotactic body radiation therapy (not recorded which). The receptor source for this set is a donor aged 50 or older with non-small cell lung cancer.

This clonotype occurred many times. Possible read error: a much larger clone is one base away. CDR3 amino acids: CAISGGGRDEQYF. The CDR3 DNA sequence: TGTGCCATCAGTGGAGGGGGCAGGGACGAGCAGTACTTC. This chain uses TRBV10-3 with TRBJ2-7, with TRBD1 matching over 7 bases. Germline values: CDR1 ENHRY, CDR2 SYGVKD. This CDR3 region has 13 residues. With 4 bases clipped from V and 5 bases from J, the junction kept 5 bases outside the gene matches.

Ten or more counts support this clonotype. The rearrangement links TRBV24-1 to TRBJ1-5; D is ambiguous. The CDR3 totals 12 residues. Trimming shortened V by 1 base and J by 13 bases, and 10 bases separated the two germline ends. Germline V gene sequence: CDR1 KGHDR, CDR2 SFDVKD. Here the CDR3 DNA reads TGTGCCACCAGTGATTTATTCGAGATACAGCATTTT. This codes for CATSDLFEIQHF.

The V and J genes are TRBV6-2 or TRBV6-3 and TRBJ2-3; the D is unclear. The ends were cut back, 8 bases at V and 3 bases at J, with 12 bases in the middle. Germline V CDR1 and CDR2: MNHEY, SVGEGT. This CDR3 region has 13 residues. The CDR3 spells CASSVQETDTQYF. CDR3 sequence (DNA): TGTGCCAGCTCGGTTCAGGAGACAGATACGCAGTATTTT.

This clonotype was seen many times. V gene TRBV12-3 or TRBV12-4 combines with J gene TRBJ1-1; 8 bases agree with TRBD1. J was trimmed by 6 bases and V by 5 bases; bases with no gene match: 2. The CDR3 has 12 residues. Here the CDR3 reads CASSTQGAEAFF. CDR3 nucleotide sequence: TGTGCCAGCAGTACACAGGGGGCTGAAGCTTTCTTT.

There are many counts of this clonotype. CDR3 DNA: TGTGCCAGCAGCGCCCCCGGGACAGGTAATGGCTACACCTTC. The encoded protein is CASSAPGTGNGYTF. This sequence joins TRBV9 and TRBJ1-2; 8 positions agree with TRBD1. The J segment lost 6 bases and the V segment lost 3 bases, leaving 7 bases of the junction unmatched. This CDR3 has 14 residues. CDR1 and CDR2 (germline): SGDLS, YYNGEE.

This clonotype was detected ten times or more. This chain uses TRBV7-3 with TRBJ2-3; 11 nucleotides match TRBD2. Germline assignment: CDR1 SGHTA and CDR2 FQGTGA. The CDR3 covers 16 residues. J gave up 1 base and V 5 bases, and 5 bases lay outside the gene matches. CDR3 amino acids: CASSLELAGGTDTQYF. DNA of the CDR3: TGTGCCAGCAGCCTCGAACTAGCGGGGGGCACAGATACGCAGTATTTT.

This clonotype was detected ten times or more. V usage is TRBV29-1 and J usage is TRBJ1-3; D might be TRBD1 (6 bases). V was shortened by 2 bases and J by 3 bases, with 14 bases between the two germline ends. Per the germline V gene, CDR1 is SQVTM and CDR2 is ANQGSEA. The CDR3 runs 15 residues. The CDR3 protein is CSVERQGKGGNTIYF. Here the CDR3 DNA reads TGCAGCGTTGAACGGCAGGGGAAGGGTGGAAACACCATATATTTT.

The chain recombines TRBV7-2 with TRBJ2-2; D is unresolved. V dropped 1 base and J dropped 5 bases, with 23 bases sitting between them. The germline V gene has CDR1 SGHTA and CDR2 FQGNSA. This CDR3 is built from 19 residues. The CDR3 loop is CASSLVACGPVLSTGELFF. The CDR3 nucleotides are TGTGCCAGCAGCTTAGTTGCGTGTGGGCCGGTCTTATCTACCGGGGAGCTGTTTTTT.

This clonotype was detected many times. This chain uses TRBV29-1 with TRBJ2-3; D might be TRBD2 (6 bases). The ends were cut back, 6 bases at V and 1 base at J, with 11 bases in the middle. Germline CDR1 SQVTM, CDR2 ANQGSEA. CDR3 length equals 13 residues. The CDR3 DNA reads TGCAGCGTCGGGCGGGATGGCACAGATACGCAGTATTTT. As protein: CSVGRDGTDTQYF.

This clonotype was seen repeatedly, ten times or more. V and J are TRBV6-1 and TRBJ2-2; D ambiguous. CDR1 and CDR2 from the germline V gene are MNHNS and SASEGT. CDR3 size: 13 residues. V dropped 8 bases and J dropped 0 bases, with 7 bases sitting between them. Here the CDR3 reads CASEETNTGELFF. The CDR3 nucleotides read TGTGCCAGCGAGGAGACGAACACCGGGGAGCTGTTTTTT.

A remark on this clonotype: A read error may account for a junction end that differs from germline. The V call is TRBV6-1, the J call TRBJ2-3; D unresolved. The CDR3 is made up of 15 amino acids. Germline V lookup: CDR1 MNHNS, CDR2 SASEGT. The chain's CDR3 is CASRPGRGITYTQYF. As DNA, the CDR3 is TGTGCCAGCAGACCCGGTCGTGGAATCACATATACGCAGTATTTT.

This clonotype was recorded at least ten times. One end of the junction varies from germline; a read error may be responsible. This sequence joins TRBV2 and TRBJ2-6; TRBD2 might be the D (5 bases). CDR3 length: 16 residues. Germline V gene data show CDR1 as SNHLY and CDR2 as FYNNEI. The CDR3 reads CACSEIGGFGANVLTF. CDR3 coding DNA: TGTGCCTGCAGTGAGATCGGAGGTTTTGGGGCCAACGTCCTGACTTTC.

The gene calls are TRBV7-3 and TRBJ2-7, with D possibly being TRBD2 (5 bases). Deletions cut 2 bases from V and 0 bases from J, with 11 bases between. The CDR3 is made up of 15 amino acids. Germline V gene lookup returns CDR1 SGHTA and CDR2 FQGTGA. The CDR3 sequence is CASSLGGLSSYEQYF. CDR3 sequence (DNA): TGTGCCAGCAGCTTAGGCGGGTTGAGCTCCTACGAGCAGTACTTC.

This clonotype occurred many times. J is TRBJ2-2 and V is TRBV7-2; D not certain. Trimming removed 5 bases from V and 6 bases from J, with 10 bases in between. The germline V gene has CDR1 SGHTA and CDR2 FQGNSA. The CDR3 consists of 13 residues. The CDR3 loop is CASSPRSPGELFF. The DNA of the CDR3 is TGTGCCAGCAGCCCCCGTTCGCCCGGGGAGCTGTTTTTT.

This clonotype was counted at least ten times. The CDR3 is CASSPISGGNTGELFF. The CDR3 DNA is TGTGCCAGCAGCCCTATTAGCGGGGGGAACACCGGGGAGCTGTTTTTT. This chain connects TRBV28 to TRBJ2-2; 9 nucleotides agree with TRBD2. The trim removed 6 bases at V and 1 base at J, leaving 6 bases unmatched. Per germline, CDR1 MDHEN and CDR2 SYDVKM. This CDR3 spans 16 amino acids.

In its sample, this clonotype was seen many times. The rearrangement uses TRBV20-1 and TRBJ1-2; TRBD1 agrees at 7 bases. The CDR3 is made up of 12 amino acids. With 4 bases clipped from V and 4 bases from J, the junction kept 3 bases outside the gene matches. Germline CDR1 DFQATT, CDR2 SNEGSKA (reference sequence). The CDR3 here is CSATTGAYGYTF. In DNA form, the CDR3 reads TGCAGTGCTACTACAGGGGCCTATGGCTACACCTTC.

This chain links TRBV28 with TRBJ1-5; no clear D gene. Germline CDR1 reads MDHEN; CDR2 reads SYDVKM. The CDR3 loop spans 16 amino acids. Trimming left V 1 base short and J 4 bases short, with 14 bases between. The CDR3 nucleotides read TGTGCCAGCAGTTTATTCCTTCAGACAAAAAATCAGCCCCAGCATTTT. Its translation is CASSLFLQTKNQPQHF.